This T cell receptor beta chain is drawn from a study of blood T cell repertoires in COVID-19. The CDR3 is made up of 14 amino acids. Germline loops: CDR1 SEHNR, CDR2 FQNEAQ (reference sequence). Trimming at V came to 5 bases and at J to 5 bases, leaving 7 bases not matched to a gene. Generated by immunoSEQ multiplex PCR, the TCRdb table keeps only in-frame clones and is missing some. The data hold fewer than 300,000 clones, with 70% to 85% observed a single time. The clonotype comes from a human donor with COVID-19, enrolled during active disease. The donor label of this sample is uncertain. The gene calls are TRBV7-9 and TRBJ2-5; 8 bases are shared with TRBD1. Sequences were obtained from peripheral blood. The CDR3 protein is CASSLGDRWETQYF. The CDR3 DNA follows: TGTGCCAGCAGCCTAGGGGACAGGTGGGAGACCCAGTACTTC.